This T cell receptor beta chain stems from a study of T cell responses to AZD1222 COVID-19 vaccine. Study-wide background: Researchers grouped second doses given at about 4 or about 12 weeks into one pool. Study outcomes and limitations: Nearly half of unique spike-specific TCRs reportedly avoided B.1.351 and B.1.1.7 mutated regions.

This table comes from immunoSEQ multiplex PCR, and its TCRdb copy is limited to in-frame clones, with some not included. The sample has 100,000 or so clones, about 85% seen once; the top ten hold 2.9%. This clone appeared a few times. Antigen specificity is unknown. Trimming took off 3 bases at V and 6 bases at J, with 14 bases between the two ends. CDR1 is LGHDT, CDR2 YNNKEL, per germline (reference sequence). CDR3 length: 15 amino acids. This chain connects TRBV3-1 (or the pseudogene TRBV3-2) to TRBJ2-2, with TRBD2 as a possible D gene (7 bases). Here the sequenced sample was peripheral blood, taken on day 0 of AZD1222 vaccination. The sequence came from an adult in good health. For the CDR3, the DNA is TGTGCCAGCAGCCACCGGGGGGCCGGGGCCGGGGAGCTGTTTTTT. Translated, it gives CASSHRGAGAGELFF.